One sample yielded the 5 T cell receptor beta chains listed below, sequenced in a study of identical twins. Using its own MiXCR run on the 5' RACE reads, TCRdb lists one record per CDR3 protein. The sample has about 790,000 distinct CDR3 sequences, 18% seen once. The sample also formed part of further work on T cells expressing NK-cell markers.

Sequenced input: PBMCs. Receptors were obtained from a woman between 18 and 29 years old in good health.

This CDR3 is CASSQSAGMFEQFF. The CDR3 DNA is TGCGCCAGCAGCCAGTCAGCAGGGATGTTTGAGCAGTTCTTC. The chain combines TRBV5-1 with TRBJ2-1; a weak D match, TRBD1 (5 bases). This CDR3 region has 14 residues. CDR1 and CDR2 (germline): SGHRS, YFSETQ. V was shortened by 4 bases and J by 9 bases, with 17 bases between the two germline ends.

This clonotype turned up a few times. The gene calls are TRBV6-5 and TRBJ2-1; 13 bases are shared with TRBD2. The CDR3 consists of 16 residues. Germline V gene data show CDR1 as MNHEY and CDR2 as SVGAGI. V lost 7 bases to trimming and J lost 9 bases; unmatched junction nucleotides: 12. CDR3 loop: CASINPGTSGKGEQFF. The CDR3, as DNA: TGTGCCAGCATTAACCCCGGGACTAGCGGGAAGGGTGAGCAGTTCTTC.

The CDR3 DNA sequence: TGTGCCAGCAGTTTGGGGCTTGGGGGTGAGCAGTTCTTC. Translated: CASSLGLGGEQFF. This chain uses TRBV12-3 or TRBV12-4 with TRBJ2-1; D is possibly TRBD1 or TRBD2 (5 bases each). Trimming took 3 bases from V and 9 from J, leaving 12 bases between them. The length of the CDR3 is 13 residues.

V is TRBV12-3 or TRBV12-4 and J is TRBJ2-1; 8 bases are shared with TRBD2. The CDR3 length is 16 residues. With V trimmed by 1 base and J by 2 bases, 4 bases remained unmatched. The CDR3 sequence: CASSLVHGGAYNEQFF. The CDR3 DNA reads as TGTGCCAGCAGTTTAGTGCACGGGGGGGCCTACAATGAGCAGTTCTTC.

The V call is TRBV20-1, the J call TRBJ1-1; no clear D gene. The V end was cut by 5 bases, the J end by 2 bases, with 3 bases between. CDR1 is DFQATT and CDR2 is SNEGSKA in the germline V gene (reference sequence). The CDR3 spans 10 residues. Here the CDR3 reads CSAANTEAFF. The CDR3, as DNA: TGCAGTGCTGCAAACACTGAAGCTTTCTTT.